Below, one T cell receptor (beta chain) is given with its context. The sample belongs to a study of blood T cell repertoires in COVID-19. This table comes from immunoSEQ multiplex PCR, and its TCRdb copy is limited to in-frame clones, with some not included. The sample holds around 100,000 clones, approximately 86% seen once. V shed 0 bases and J shed 5 bases, with 13 bases lying between them. From germline, CDR1 is LGHNA and CDR2 YSLEER. There are 15 residues in the CDR3. The sample taken for sequencing was peripheral blood. The sequence was collected from a man aged 40-49 years with acute or convalescent COVID-19. The chain carries TRBV4-3 and TRBJ1-2; no reliable D call. The CDR3 is CASSQDLTHEYGYTF. CDR3 DNA: TGCGCCAGCAGCCAAGATCTCACTCACGAGTATGGCTACACCTTC.